These 26 T cell receptor beta chains were all obtained from the same sample, sequenced in a study of T cell clonality in common variable immunodeficiency. The study, taken as a whole, reports: In common variable immunodeficiency, TCR beta chains reportedly carried fewer deletions and N-nucleotide insertions.

This table comes from immunoSEQ multiplex PCR, and its TCRdb copy is limited to in-frame clones, with some not included. Listed for the sample are 1,500 to 2,000 clones, none seen a single time. For these TCRs, the target antigens are not known. Sequencing was done on a sample of peripheral blood mononuclear cells. Receptors originate from a human donor with common variable immunodeficiency.

This clone is classed as medium-sized. The sequenced part of the CDR3 DNA is TGCGCCAGCACCCGGCGGCCTAGCGACAGCACAGATACG. Protein sequence: CASTRRPSDSTDT. The CDR3 reads in full as CASTRRPSDSTDTQYF. The chain joins TRBV5-1 to TRBJ2-3, with D perhaps TRBD2 (6 bases). From the germline J gene comes the end of the CDR3, since the read stops 3 residues before it. The CDR3 is made up of 16 amino acids. The V end was cut by 6 bases, the J end by 0 bases, with 17 bases between. Germline values: CDR1 SGHRS, CDR2 YFSETQ.

Remarks on this clone: The CDR3 end lies 3 residues beyond the end of the read and is filled in from the germline J gene. The chain recombines TRBV5-1 with TRBJ1-1, with 7 bases matching TRBD1. CDR3 length equals 16 residues. V shed 2 bases, J shed 7 bases, and the junction held 14 bases outside the gene matches. CDR1 SGHRS and CDR2 YFSETQ come from the germline V gene. The CDR3 DNA, read in part, is TGCGCCAGCAGCTTAGTGCCGGTGGACAGGAGCATTGAA. It yields the protein CASSLVPVDRSIE. The entire CDR3 is CASSLVPVDRSIEAFF.

Within the sample, this clone is medium-sized. The CDR3 extends 3 residues past the end of the read, so its final part is completed from the germline J gene. V and J are TRBV5-1 and TRBJ1-4; tentatively, D is TRBD1 (5 bases). V lost 4 bases and J lost 0, with 16 bases in between. The CDR3 has 17 amino acids. Germline V gives CDR1 SGHRS, CDR2 YFSETQ. The DNA read from the CDR3 is TGCGCCAGCAGCACCGGACACTACCCTGCAACTAATGAAAAA. Its protein product is CASSTGHYPATNEK. The whole CDR3 sequence is CASSTGHYPATNEKLFF.

By frequency in the sample, this clone is medium-sized. Read sequence stops 3 residues before the CDR3 end, and the germline J gene provides the missing end. The rearrangement links TRBV10-3 to TRBJ2-5; weak D call: TRBD2 (6 bases). There are 18 residues in the CDR3. V gave up 4 bases and J gave up 0 bases, with 21 bases separating them. Germline loops: CDR1 ENHRY, CDR2 SYGVKD. Partial CDR3 DNA: TGTGCCATCAGTGGGGGAGATAGCGGCCTTGCCTACCAAGAGACC. Amino acids: CAISGGDSGLAYQET. The entire CDR3 is CAISGGDSGLAYQETQYF.

This clone was counted only a few times. CDR3 DNA (partial): TGTGCCAGCAGCTTGTCAGGGGGCTCTGTAGATACG. Translated: CASSLSGGSVDT. The whole CDR3 protein reads CASSLSGGSVDTQYF. The chain recombines TRBV7-8 with TRBJ2-3, with 8 bases matching TRBD1. The read ends 3 residues shy of where the CDR3 ends; the end is completed using the germline J gene. CDR3 length equals 15 residues. The junction had 7 bases not matched to a gene; V was cut back by 3 bases and J by 5 bases. CDR1 is SGHVS and CDR2 is FQNEAQ in the germline V gene.

Of note for this clone: The CDR3 end is not reached by the read, which stops 3 residues before it; the germline J gene fills it in. The chain recombines TRBV2 with TRBJ2-7; 9 bases agree with TRBD1. With V trimmed by 4 bases and J by 3 bases, 7 bases remained unmatched. This CDR3 has 15 amino acids. Germline V lookup: CDR1 SNHLY, CDR2 FYNNEI. The CDR3 protein is CASSAPGQGYYEQYF. The CDR3 bases that were read are TGTGCCAGCAGTGCCCCGGGACAGGGCTACTACGAG.

Concerning this clone: The read halts 3 residues ahead of the CDR3 end, with the missing end drawn from the germline J gene. This chain joins TRBV18 and TRBJ2-2; 8 bases line up with TRBD2. CDR1 and CDR2 (germline): KGHSH, LQKENI. The V segment lost 5 bases and the J segment 6 bases; nucleotides outside the gene matches: 11. CDR3 length equals 16 residues. This chain's CDR3 is CASSSEGSGGSGELFF. The sequenced part of the CDR3 DNA is TGTGCCAGCTCATCAGAAGGGAGCGGGGGATCCGGGGAG.

Details on this clone: The read is 3 residues too short to cover the CDR3 end, so that end is filled in from the germline J gene. V and J are TRBV7-9 and TRBJ2-1, with D perhaps matching TRBD2 (5 bases). This CDR3 spans 14 amino acids. Looked up from germline, CDR1 is SEHNR and CDR2 is FQNEAQ (reference sequence). V lost 2 bases and J lost 0, with 5 bases in between. Here the CDR3 reads CASSLRGSYNEQFF. Incomplete CDR3 DNA: TGTGCCAGCAGCTTACGGGGCTCCTACAATGAG. Looking up the rest from reference TRBV7-9 and TRBJ2-1 gives the full variable domain: DTGVSQNPRHKITKRGQNVTFRCDPISEHNRLYWYRQTLGQGPEFLTYFQNEAQLEKSRLLSDRFSAERPKGSFSTLEIQRTEQGDSAMYLCASSLRGSYNEQFFGPGTRLTVL.

By share, this clone counts as medium-sized. CDR3: CASERTGVGQPQHF. The CDR3 DNA, read in part, is TGTGCCAGCGAGCGGACAGGGGTTGGGCAGCCC. V and J are TRBV19 and TRBJ1-5; 9 bases are a match to TRBD1. The read stops 3 residues short of the end of the CDR3; the missing end is completed from the germline J gene. Germline lookup yields CDR1 LNHDA and CDR2 SQIVND (reference sequence). Trimming cost V 9 bases and J 7 bases; bases outside gene matches: 10. The CDR3 sequence is 14 residues long.

This clone is labeled as hyperexpanded (1% or more). The CDR3 end falls 3 residues outside the read, so it is completed with the germline J gene. V and J are TRBV20-1 and TRBJ2-2, with 7 positions matching TRBD1. The CDR3 covers 15 residues. Trimming cost V 5 bases and J 5 bases; bases outside gene matches: 11. CDR1 and CDR2 (germline): DFQATT, SNEGSKA (reference sequence). CDR3 DNA (partial): TGCAGTGCTGTCGACAGGGAAAGGGGAACCGGGGAG. Its protein product is CSAVDRERGTGE. The entire CDR3 protein is CSAVDRERGTGELFF.

In its sample, this clone is medium-sized. The read gets to within 3 residues of the CDR3 end, and the germline J gene fills in the rest. The chain has TRBV7-8 and TRBJ1-1; possibly TRBD1 for D (6 bases). The CDR3 length is 14 residues. The V and J ends lost 2 bases and 5 bases respectively, with 12 bases between them. The germline CDR1 and CDR2 sequences are SGHVS and FQNEAQ. CDR3 sequence reads: CASSLRGSGTEAFF. Incomplete CDR3 DNA: TGTGCCAGCAGCTTAAGGGGGTCAGGTACTGAA.

This clone has more than one count but fewer than ten. The read finishes 3 residues shy of the CDR3 end, and the germline J gene is used to complete it. The rearrangement uses TRBV11-2 and TRBJ2-1; D is perhaps TRBD1 or TRBD2 (6 bases each). This CDR3 contains 14 residues. The V gene lost 3 bases and the J gene lost 5 bases, with 11 bases spanning the gap. Germline CDR1 and CDR2: SGHAT and FQNNGV. The CDR3 spells CASSFYREDNEQFF. The part of the CDR3 DNA that was read is TGTGCCAGCAGCTTTTACAGGGAGGACAATGAG.

To note about this clone: The CDR3 end lies 3 residues beyond the end of the read and is filled in from the germline J gene. The J gene is TRBJ1-2, the V gene TRBV19; D uncertain. This CDR3 contains 15 residues. Trimming pared 0 bases from V and 5 bases from J, leaving 13 bases between. CDR1 is LNHDA and CDR2 is SQIVND in the germline V gene (reference sequence). CDR3 DNA (partial): TGTGCCAGTAGTATAGATGGAAGAGACTTTTATGGC. Its protein product is CASSIDGRDFYG. The full CDR3 sequence reads CASSIDGRDFYGYTF. The full variable domain, in which reference TRBV19 and TRBJ1-2 provide the parts outside the CDR3, is DGGITQSPKYLFRKEGQNVTLSCEQNLNHDAMYWYRQDPGQGLRLIYYSQIVNDFQKGDIAEGYSVSREKKESFPLTVTSAQKNPTAFYLCASSIDGRDFYGYTFGSGTRLTVV.

This clone has a handful of counts. Partial CDR3 DNA: TGTGCCAGCTCATTGCGAGGGGAGACC. It yields the protein CASSLRGET. From start to end, the CDR3 is CASSLRGETQYF. V is TRBV18 and J is TRBJ2-5; weak D call: TRBD2 (5 bases). The read terminates 3 residues before the CDR3 end, so the remaining end is supplied by the germline J gene. V lost 5 bases and J 5 bases, leaving 9 bases between the germline ends. The CDR3 covers 12 residues. Germline V gene sequence: CDR1 KGHSH, CDR2 LQKENI.

This clone has just a few counts. The CDR3 DNA, read in part, is TGTGCCAGCAGCTTGGCAGGGACTAACATT. Translated, it gives CASSLAGTNI. The full CDR3 protein is CASSLAGTNIQYF. The gene calls are TRBV5-5 and TRBJ2-4; maybe TRBD2 (6 bases). The read finishes 3 residues shy of the CDR3 end, and the germline J gene is used to complete it. Germline V gene lookup returns CDR1 SGHKS and CDR2 YYEKEE (reference sequence). The CDR3 contains 13 residues. V was trimmed by 0 bases and J by 7 bases, leaving 8 bases between them.

A word on this clone: Sequencing ends 3 residues short of the CDR3 end; the germline J gene provides the rest. The rearrangement links TRBV20-1 to TRBJ2-1; TRBD2 aligns across 7 bases. The V gene end was trimmed by 6 bases and the J gene end by 0 bases; junction bases not matched to a gene: 5. This CDR3 is built from 14 residues. The V gene's germline CDR1 is DFQATT and CDR2 SNEGSKA (reference sequence). CDR3 residues: CSAMIAGSYNEQFF. The CDR3 DNA, read in part, is TGCAGTGCCATGATAGCGGGCTCCTACAATGAG.

This clone was seen only a few times. The CDR3 end lies 3 residues beyond the end of the read and is filled in from the germline J gene. The chain uses TRBV19 and TRBJ2-7, with 8 bases identical to TRBD2. The V gene's germline CDR1 is LNHDA and CDR2 SQIVND (reference sequence). With V trimmed by 6 bases and J by 6 bases, 22 bases remained unmatched. The CDR3 spans 18 residues. The CDR3 here is CASRIGTRRQPSSREQYF. The sequenced part of the CDR3 DNA is TGTGCCAGTAGGATCGGGACTAGAAGGCAGCCCAGCTCCCGCGAG.

As regards this clone: The CDR3 end is not reached by the read, which stops 3 residues before it; the germline J gene fills it in. The genes are TRBV5-1 and TRBJ2-7, with D perhaps TRBD1 (6 bases). CDR3 length: 15 amino acids. V lost 4 bases and J lost 2, with 16 bases in between. CDR1 is SGHRS, CDR2 YFSETQ, per germline. The CDR3 bases that were read are TGCGCCAGCAGCCATAGGGCGGACAGAGCCTACGAG. Amino acid sequence: CASSHRADRAYE. The whole CDR3 protein is CASSHRADRAYEQYF.

In its sample, this clone is medium-sized. CDR3 protein: CAWSVSLSRANVLTF. CDR3 bases read: TGTGCCTGGAGTGTAAGCCTATCCCGGGCCAACGTC. V gene TRBV30 combines with J gene TRBJ2-6; D unresolved. The read halts 3 residues ahead of the CDR3 end, with the missing end drawn from the germline J gene. V lost 0 bases to trimming and J lost 5 bases, with 11 bases between them. This CDR3 contains 15 residues. CDR1 and CDR2 from the germline V gene are GTSNPN and SVGIG (reference sequence).

This clone is deemed medium-sized. Sequencing ends 3 residues short of the CDR3 end; the germline J gene provides the rest. This rearrangement joins TRBV5-1 to TRBJ1-6; D uncertain. Germline V lookup: CDR1 SGHRS, CDR2 YFSETQ. V shed 0 bases and J shed 11 bases, with 12 bases lying between them. The CDR3 is 14 residues long. The DNA read from the CDR3 is TGCGCCAGCAGCTTGGGTCAAAGTACTACACCC. Its translation: CASSLGQSTTP. The entire CDR3 protein reads CASSLGQSTTPLHF.

This clone was seen more than once but under ten times. The missing CDR3 end, 3 residues past where the read stops, is filled in from the germline J gene. This chain links TRBV7-2 with TRBJ1-5; D not certain. This CDR3 has 15 amino acids. CDR1 is SGHTA, CDR2 FQGNSA, per germline. V gave up 5 bases and J gave up 4 bases, with 15 bases separating them. CDR3 DNA (partial): TGTGCCAGCAGCCGCCGTTCAGTGGTGAATCAGCCC. This translates into CASSRRSVVNQP. The CDR3 as a whole reads CASSRRSVVNQPQHF.

In its sample, this clone ranks as medium-sized (0.01 to 0.1%). Read coverage stops 3 residues before the CDR3 terminus; the germline J gene supplies the remainder. The chain has TRBV18 and TRBJ1-4; 10 bases map to TRBD1. Looked up from germline, CDR1 is KGHSH and CDR2 is LQKENI. V lost 6 bases to trimming and J lost 6 bases; unmatched junction nucleotides: 7. The CDR3 is made up of 15 amino acids. The CDR3: CASSPGTGVDEKLFF. Partial CDR3 DNA: TGTGCCAGCTCGCCTGGGACAGGGGTAGATGAAAAA.

In regard to this clone: The CDR3 extends 3 residues past the end of the read, so its final part is completed from the germline J gene. The chain carries TRBV19 and TRBJ2-7; 10 nucleotides line up with TRBD1. In germline, CDR1 is LNHDA, CDR2 SQIVND (reference sequence). This CDR3 is built from 14 residues. V was clipped by 7 bases and J by 6 bases; unmatched bases: 9. The CDR3 bases that were read are TGTGCCAGTACCCGGGACAGGGGCCTCTCCGAG. This translates into CASTRDRGLSE. The full CDR3 reads CASTRDRGLSEQYF.

This clone qualifies as large. The read halts 3 residues ahead of the CDR3 end, with the missing end drawn from the germline J gene. V gene TRBV20-1 combines with J gene TRBJ1-1; 8 bases match TRBD1. The CDR3 totals 13 residues. Germline V gene lookup returns CDR1 DFQATT and CDR2 SNEGSKA (reference sequence). The V and J ends lost 6 bases and 4 bases, in that order; junction bases with no gene match: 7. The CDR3 loop reads CSAEDRVVTEAFF. The CDR3 DNA, read in part, is TGCAGTGCGGAGGACAGGGTAGTCACTGAA.

This clone is classed as medium-sized. The CDR3 loop is CSVVSGVTGWETQYF. The sequenced CDR3 bases are TGCAGCGTTGTGAGCGGGGTGACGGGATGGGAGACC. The V call is TRBV29-1, the J call TRBJ2-5, with TRBD2 matching over 7 bases. The read ends 3 residues early relative to the CDR3; the germline J gene fills the gap. Per the germline V gene, CDR1 is SQVTM and CDR2 is ANQGSEA. With 4 bases clipped from V and 5 bases from J, the junction kept 13 bases outside the gene matches. The CDR3 is 15 residues long.

By share of the sample, this clone is medium-sized. The CDR3 DNA, read in part, is TGTGCCAGCAGCCCAACAGGGGGCTCGGGCTATGGC. It is translated as CASSPTGGSGYG. From start to end, the CDR3 is CASSPTGGSGYGYTF. The chain couples TRBV14 to TRBJ1-2, with 9 bases identical to TRBD1. The read terminates 3 residues ahead of where the CDR3 ends, so the germline J gene completes it. From germline, CDR1 is SGHDN and CDR2 FVKESK. This CDR3 is 15 amino acids long. Trimming took 4 bases from V and 4 from J; bases not matched to a gene: 7. Combining the CDR3 with reference TRBV14 and TRBJ1-2 gives the whole variable domain EAGVTQFPSHSVIEKGQTVTLRCDPISGHDNLYWYRRVMGKEIKFLLHFVKESKQDESGMPNNRFLAERTGGTYSTLKVQPAELEDSGVYFCASSPTGGSGYGYTFGSGTRLTVV.